These 4 T cell receptor beta chains share one sample of origin, sequenced in a study of blood T cell repertoires in COVID-19. Sequenced by immunoSEQ multiplex PCR; TCRdb stores in-frame clones only, minus some. The repertoire holds 250,000 to 350,000 clones, with about four fifths as singletons. The material sequenced was peripheral blood. Every receptor here comes from a person between 65 and 79 years old with COVID-19, enrolled during active disease.

The chain joins TRBV7-2 to TRBJ1-2, with 8 bases aligning to TRBD1. Germline V gene lookup returns CDR1 SGHTA and CDR2 FQGNSA. With V trimmed by 4 bases and J by 3 bases, 13 bases remained unmatched. This CDR3 spans 17 amino acids. The CDR3: CASSSFAAGGDDYGYTF. CDR3 DNA sequence: TGTGCCAGCAGCTCGTTTGCGGCAGGGGGCGACGACTATGGCTACACCTTC.

The chain is built from TRBV19 and TRBJ1-1; tentatively, D is TRBD1 (6 bases). Germline loops: CDR1 LNHDA, CDR2 SQIVND (reference sequence). V was trimmed by 0 bases and J by 1 base, leaving 9 bases between them. The CDR3 runs 15 residues. CDR3 bases: TGTGCCAGTAGTATAGATTGGACAGCGAACACTGAAGCTTTCTTT. Amino acid sequence: CASSIDWTANTEAFF.

This clone has a handful of counts. The genes are TRBV5-1 and TRBJ1-4, with D tentatively TRBD1 (5 bases). CDR1 is SGHRS and CDR2 is YFSETQ in the germline V gene. V lost 2 bases and J 7 bases, leaving 12 bases between the germline ends. The CDR3 runs 14 residues. CDR3 loop: CASSLQVSGEKLFF. The CDR3 coding sequence is TGCGCCAGCAGCTTACAGGTCTCTGGTGAAAAACTGTTTTTT.

The rearrangement links TRBV7-8 to TRBJ2-7, with TRBD1 identical over 7 bases. CDR3 size: 15 residues. CDR1 is SGHVS, CDR2 FQNEAQ, per germline. V shed 1 base and J 3 bases; nucleotides not matched to a gene: 6. In DNA, the CDR3 is TGTGCCAGCAGCTTAGGAAGGGGACAGCTCTACGAGCAGTACTTC. This encodes CASSLGRGQLYEQYF.